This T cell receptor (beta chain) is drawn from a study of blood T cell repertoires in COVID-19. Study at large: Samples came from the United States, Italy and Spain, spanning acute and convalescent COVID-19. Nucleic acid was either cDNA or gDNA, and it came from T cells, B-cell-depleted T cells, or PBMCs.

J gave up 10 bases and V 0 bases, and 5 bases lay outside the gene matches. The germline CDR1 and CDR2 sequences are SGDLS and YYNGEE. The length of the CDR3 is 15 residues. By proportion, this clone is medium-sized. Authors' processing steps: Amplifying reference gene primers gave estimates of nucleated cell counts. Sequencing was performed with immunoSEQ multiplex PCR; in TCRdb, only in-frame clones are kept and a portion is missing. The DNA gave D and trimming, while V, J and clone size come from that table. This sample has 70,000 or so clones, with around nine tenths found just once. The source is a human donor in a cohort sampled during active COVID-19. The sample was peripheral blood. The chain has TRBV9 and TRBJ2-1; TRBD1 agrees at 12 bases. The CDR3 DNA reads TGTGCCAGCAGCGTAGTGGGACAGGGGGCAGAAGAGCAGTTCTTC. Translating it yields CASSVVGQGAEEQFF.